This TCR beta chain was obtained from a study of cytomegalovirus exposure and HLA in healthy donors. The PCR employed 60 Vbeta primers together with 13 Jbeta primers. Sequencing was performed with immunoSEQ multiplex PCR; in TCRdb, only in-frame clones are kept and a portion is missing. The table includes roughly 100,000 clones, about 69% detected once. With respect to this clone: Its antigen is undetermined.

This CDR3 spans 15 amino acids. The V end lost 1 base, the J end lost 0 bases, and 4 bases lay between the germline ends. The germline V gene has CDR1 SGHVS and CDR2 FNYEAQ. Broader study findings: It was reported that TCR beta sequences correctly inferred the HLA-A and HLA-B alleles for most subjects. Some V segments (TRBV6-2 and TRBV6-3 among them) were excluded as indistinguishable. At a 0.05 false discovery rate, a later analysis found 15,000 to 20,000 TCR beta sequences to be associated with HLA alleles.

This clonotype originated in a human donor in good health. Sequenced sample: PBMCs. The rearrangement joins TRBV7-6 to TRBJ2-6; D not certain. The CDR3 DNA is TGTGCCAGCAGCTTAGGGGCCTCTGGGGCCAACGTCCTGACTTTC. Translating it yields CASSLGASGANVLTF.